This T cell receptor beta chain was sequenced for a study of blood T cell repertoires in COVID-19. Here immunoSEQ multiplex PCR was the method, and the copy in TCRdb shows in-frame clones only, minus some. This table has some 220,000 clones, approximately 78% appearing once. Germline CDR1 and CDR2: SGDLS and YYNGEE. The CDR3 runs to 13 residues. Trimming cost V 3 bases and J 5 bases, with 8 bases left between them. In this sample, this clone turned up a few times. The source material was peripheral blood. V gene TRBV9 combines with J gene TRBJ2-2; no firm D call. The receptor was isolated from a woman in her sixties or seventies with COVID-19, enrolled during active disease. The CDR3 here is CASSALSTGELFF. The DNA of the CDR3 is TGTGCCAGCAGCGCCCTCTCTACCGGGGAGCTGTTTTTT.